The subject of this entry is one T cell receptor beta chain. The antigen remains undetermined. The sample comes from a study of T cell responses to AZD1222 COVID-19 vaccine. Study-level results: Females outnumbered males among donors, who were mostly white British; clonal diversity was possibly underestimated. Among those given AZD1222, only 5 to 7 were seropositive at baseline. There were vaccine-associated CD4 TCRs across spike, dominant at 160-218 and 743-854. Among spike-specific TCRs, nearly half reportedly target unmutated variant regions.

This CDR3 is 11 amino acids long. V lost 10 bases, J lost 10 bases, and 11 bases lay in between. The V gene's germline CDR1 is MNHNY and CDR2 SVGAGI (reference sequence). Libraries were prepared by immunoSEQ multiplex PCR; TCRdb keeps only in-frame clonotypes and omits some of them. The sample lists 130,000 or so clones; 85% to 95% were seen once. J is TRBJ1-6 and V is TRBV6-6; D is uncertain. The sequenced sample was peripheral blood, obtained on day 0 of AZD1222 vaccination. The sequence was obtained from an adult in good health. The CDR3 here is CATGRESPLHF. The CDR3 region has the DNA TGTGCCACGGGGAGGGAATCACCCCTCCACTTT.